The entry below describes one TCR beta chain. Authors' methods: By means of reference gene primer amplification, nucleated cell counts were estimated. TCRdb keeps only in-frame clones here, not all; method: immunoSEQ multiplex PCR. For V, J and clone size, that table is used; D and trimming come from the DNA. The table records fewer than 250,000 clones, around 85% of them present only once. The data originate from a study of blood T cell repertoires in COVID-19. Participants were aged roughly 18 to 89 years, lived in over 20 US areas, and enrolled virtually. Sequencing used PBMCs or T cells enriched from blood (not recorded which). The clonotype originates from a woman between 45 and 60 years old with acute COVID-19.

CDR3 coding DNA: TGCGCCAGCAGCCAAGGACAGGGGGGCGAGACCCAGTACTTC. The encoded protein is CASSQGQGGETQYF. The chain employs TRBV4-3 and TRBJ2-5; 9 nucleotides line up with TRBD1. The CDR3 has 14 residues. V lost 1 base and J lost 5; bases outside the gene matches: 2. Germline V lookup: CDR1 LGHNA, CDR2 YSLEER.